This T cell receptor (beta chain) comes out of a study of shared clonotypes between healthy human individuals. Germline CDR1 reads MDHEN; CDR2 reads SYDVKM. V gave up 6 bases and J gave up 5 bases, with 11 bases separating them. The CDR3 extends over 12 amino acids. Sequencing used immunoSEQ multiplex PCR; TCRdb keeps in-frame clones, though not all of them. The sample lists more than 400,000 clones, about 95% seen once, with 0.06% in the top ten. This TCR was sampled from a woman in her 30s in good health. The V gene is TRBV28, the J gene TRBJ2-7, with no clear D. Sequences were obtained from naive CD4+ T cells sorted from blood. Indicated subset: CD45RA+ positively selected. The CDR3 is CASSTSTNEQYF. CDR3 in DNA: TGTGCCAGCAGCACATCTACGAACGAGCAGTACTTC.